This T cell receptor (beta chain) was recorded in a study of T cells in pancreatic ductal adenocarcinoma. Clones were sequenced by immunoSEQ multiplex PCR, and TCRdb holds only the in-frame ones, with some missing. Of some 20,000 clones in the sample, 88% were seen once. The V gene end was trimmed by 7 bases and the J gene end by 3 bases; junction bases not matched to a gene: 5. CDR1 SQVTM and CDR2 ANQGSEA come from the germline V gene. This CDR3 is 13 amino acids long. Selected pancreatic ductal adenocarcinoma patients had undergone surgery without neoadjuvant therapy. The receptor comes from a human donor with pancreatic ductal adenocarcinoma. The sequencing input was PBMCs. This chain links TRBV29-1 with TRBJ2-2; 7 nucleotides match TRBD2. CDR3 sequence (DNA): TGCAGCGGGGGAGGGTGGGACACCGGGGAGCTGTTTTTT. It translates to CSGGGWDTGELFF.